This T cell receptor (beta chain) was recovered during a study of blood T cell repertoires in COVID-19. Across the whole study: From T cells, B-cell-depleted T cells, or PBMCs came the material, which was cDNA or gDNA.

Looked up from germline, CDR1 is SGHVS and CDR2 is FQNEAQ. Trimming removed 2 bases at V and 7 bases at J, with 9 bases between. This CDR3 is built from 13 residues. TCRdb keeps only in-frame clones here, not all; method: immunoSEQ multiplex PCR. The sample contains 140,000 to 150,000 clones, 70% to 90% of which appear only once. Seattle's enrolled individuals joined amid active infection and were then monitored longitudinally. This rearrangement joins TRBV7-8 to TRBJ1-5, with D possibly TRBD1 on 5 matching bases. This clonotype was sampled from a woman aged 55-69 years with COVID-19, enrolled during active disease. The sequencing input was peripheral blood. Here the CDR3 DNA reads TGTGCCAGCAGCTTAAACAGGTGGCAGCCCCAGCATTTT. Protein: CASSLNRWQPQHF. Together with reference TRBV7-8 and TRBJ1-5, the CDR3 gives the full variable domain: GAGVSQSPRYKVAKRGQDVALRCDPISGHVSLFWYQQALGQGPEFLTYFQNEAQLDKSGLPSDRFFAERPEGSVSTLKIQRTQQEDSAVYLCASSLNRWQPQHFGDGTRLSIL.